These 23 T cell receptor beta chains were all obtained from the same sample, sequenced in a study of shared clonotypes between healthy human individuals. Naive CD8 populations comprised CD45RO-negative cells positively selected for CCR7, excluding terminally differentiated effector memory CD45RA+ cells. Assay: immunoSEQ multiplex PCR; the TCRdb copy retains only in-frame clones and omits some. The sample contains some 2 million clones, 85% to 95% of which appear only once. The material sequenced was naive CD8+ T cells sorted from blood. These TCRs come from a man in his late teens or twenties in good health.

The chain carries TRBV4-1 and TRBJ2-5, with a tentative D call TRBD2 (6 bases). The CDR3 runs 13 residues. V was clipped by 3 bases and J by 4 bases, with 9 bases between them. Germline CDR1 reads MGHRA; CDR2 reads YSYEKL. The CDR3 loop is CASSHPGGETQYF. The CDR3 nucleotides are TGCGCCAGCAGCCACCCCGGGGGAGAGACCCAGTACTTC.

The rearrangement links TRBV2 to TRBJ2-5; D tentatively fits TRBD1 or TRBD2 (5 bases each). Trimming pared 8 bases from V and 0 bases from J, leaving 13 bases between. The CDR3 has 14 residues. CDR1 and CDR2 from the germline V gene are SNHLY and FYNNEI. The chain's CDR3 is CASETREYQETQYF. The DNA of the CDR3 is TGTGCCAGCGAAACCAGGGAGTACCAAGAGACCCAGTACTTC.

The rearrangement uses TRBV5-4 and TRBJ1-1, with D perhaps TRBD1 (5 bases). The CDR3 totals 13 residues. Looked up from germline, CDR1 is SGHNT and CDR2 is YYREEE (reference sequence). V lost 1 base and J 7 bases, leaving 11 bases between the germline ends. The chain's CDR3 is CASSLSQGGEAFF. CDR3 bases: TGTGCCAGCAGCTTGAGCCAGGGCGGTGAAGCTTTCTTT.

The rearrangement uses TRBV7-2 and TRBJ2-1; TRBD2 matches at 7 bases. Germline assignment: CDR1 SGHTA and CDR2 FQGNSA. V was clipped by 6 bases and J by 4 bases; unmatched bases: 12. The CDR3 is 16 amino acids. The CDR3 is CASSPRRGSSYNEQFF. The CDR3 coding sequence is TGTGCCAGCAGTCCTCGGCGGGGGTCTAGTTACAATGAGCAGTTCTTC.

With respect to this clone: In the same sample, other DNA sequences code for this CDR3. The CDR3 region is CASSQDGGLAGETQYF. CDR3 DNA: TGCGCCAGCAGCCAAGATGGTGGGCTAGCGGGAGAGACCCAGTACTTC. V usage is TRBV4-1 and J usage is TRBJ2-5; 8 bases match TRBD2. This CDR3 has 16 residues. Germline CDR1 and CDR2: MGHRA and YSYEKL. Trimming cost V 0 bases and J 4 bases; bases outside gene matches: 7.

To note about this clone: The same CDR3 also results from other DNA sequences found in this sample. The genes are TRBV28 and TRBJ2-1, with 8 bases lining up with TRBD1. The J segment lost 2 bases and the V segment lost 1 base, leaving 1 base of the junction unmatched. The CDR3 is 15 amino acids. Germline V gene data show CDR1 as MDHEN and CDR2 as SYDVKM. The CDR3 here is CASSLSGGAYNEQFF. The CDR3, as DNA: TGTGCCAGCAGTTTATCAGGGGGCGCCTACAATGAGCAGTTCTTC. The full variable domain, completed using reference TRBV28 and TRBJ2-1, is DVKVTQSSRYLVKRTGEKVFLECVQDMDHENMFWYRQDPGLGLRLIYFSYDVKMKEKGDIPEGYSVSREKKERFSLILESASTNQTSMYLCASSLSGGAYNEQFFGPGTRLTVL.

The CDR3 bases are TGTGCCAGCAGCTTAAGTGACAGCCTTTTGGGCTACACCTTC. Translating gives CASSLSDSLLGYTF. V gene TRBV7-9 combines with J gene TRBJ1-2; a weak D match, TRBD1 (5 bases). The length of the CDR3 is 14 residues. In germline, CDR1 is SEHNR, CDR2 FQNEAQ (reference sequence). V was pared by 2 bases and J by 8 bases, with 15 bases between.

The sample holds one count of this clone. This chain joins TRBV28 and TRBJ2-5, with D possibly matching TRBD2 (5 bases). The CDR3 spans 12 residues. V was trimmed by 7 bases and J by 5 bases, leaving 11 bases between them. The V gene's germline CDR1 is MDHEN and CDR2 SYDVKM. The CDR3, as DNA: TGTGCCAGCACCGCCTCGGGGGAGACCCAGTACTTC. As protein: CASTASGETQYF.

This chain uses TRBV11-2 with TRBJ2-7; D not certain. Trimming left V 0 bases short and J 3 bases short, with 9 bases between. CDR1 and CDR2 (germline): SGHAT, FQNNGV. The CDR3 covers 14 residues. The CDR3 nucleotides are TGTGCCAGCAGCTTAGATTTCCCAGACTACGAGCAGTACTTC. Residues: CASSLDFPDYEQYF.

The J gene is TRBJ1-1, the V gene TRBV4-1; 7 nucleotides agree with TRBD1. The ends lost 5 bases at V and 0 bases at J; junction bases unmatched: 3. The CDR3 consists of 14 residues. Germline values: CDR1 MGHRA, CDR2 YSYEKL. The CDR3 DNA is TGCGCCAGCAGCGCCGGACAGGTGAACACTGAAGCTTTCTTT. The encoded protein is CASSAGQVNTEAFF.

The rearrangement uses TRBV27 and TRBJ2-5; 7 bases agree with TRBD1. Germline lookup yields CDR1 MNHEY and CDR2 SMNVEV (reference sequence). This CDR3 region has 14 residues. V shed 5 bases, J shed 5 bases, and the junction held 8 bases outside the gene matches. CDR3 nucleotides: TGTGCCAGCAGTCCCCTGACAGGGAGTGAGACCCAGTACTTC. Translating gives CASSPLTGSETQYF.

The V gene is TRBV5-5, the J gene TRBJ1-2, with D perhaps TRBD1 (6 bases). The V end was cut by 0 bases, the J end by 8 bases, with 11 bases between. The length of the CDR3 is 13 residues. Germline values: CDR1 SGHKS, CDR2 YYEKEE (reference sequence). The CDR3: CASSLVRGAGYTF. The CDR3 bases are TGTGCCAGCAGCTTGGTCAGGGGCGCGGGCTACACCTTC.

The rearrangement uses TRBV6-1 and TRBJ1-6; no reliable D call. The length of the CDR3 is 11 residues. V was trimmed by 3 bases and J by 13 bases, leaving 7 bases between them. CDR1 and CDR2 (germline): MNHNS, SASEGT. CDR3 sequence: CASSDEAPLHF. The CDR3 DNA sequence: TGTGCCAGCAGTGACGAAGCCCCCCTCCACTTT.

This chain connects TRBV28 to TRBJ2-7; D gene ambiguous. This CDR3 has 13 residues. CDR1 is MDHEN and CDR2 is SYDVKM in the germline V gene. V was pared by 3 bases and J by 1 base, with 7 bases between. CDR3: CASSLLRSYEQYF. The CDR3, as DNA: TGTGCCAGCAGTTTGTTAAGGTCCTACGAGCAGTACTTC. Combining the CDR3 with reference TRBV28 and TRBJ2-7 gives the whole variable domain DVKVTQSSRYLVKRTGEKVFLECVQDMDHENMFWYRQDPGLGLRLIYFSYDVKMKEKGDIPEGYSVSREKKERFSLILESASTNQTSMYLCASSLLRSYEQYFGPGTRLTVT.

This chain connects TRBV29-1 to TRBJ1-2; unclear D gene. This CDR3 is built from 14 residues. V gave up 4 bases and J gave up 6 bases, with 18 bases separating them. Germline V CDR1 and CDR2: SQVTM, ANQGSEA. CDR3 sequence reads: CSVAPILRADGYTF. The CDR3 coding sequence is TGCAGCGTTGCCCCTATTCTGAGGGCGGATGGCTACACCTTC.

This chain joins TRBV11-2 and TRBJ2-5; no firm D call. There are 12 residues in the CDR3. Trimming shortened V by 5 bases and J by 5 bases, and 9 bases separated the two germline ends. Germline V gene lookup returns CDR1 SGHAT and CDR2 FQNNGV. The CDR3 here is CASSKHRETQYF. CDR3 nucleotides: TGTGCCAGCAGCAAACACCGGGAGACCCAGTACTTC.

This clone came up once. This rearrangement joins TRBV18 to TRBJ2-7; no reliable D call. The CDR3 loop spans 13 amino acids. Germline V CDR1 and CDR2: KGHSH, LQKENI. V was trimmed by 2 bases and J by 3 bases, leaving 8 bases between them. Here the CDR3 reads CASSPDFNYEQYF. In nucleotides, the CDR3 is TGTGCCAGCTCACCAGATTTCAACTACGAGCAGTACTTC.

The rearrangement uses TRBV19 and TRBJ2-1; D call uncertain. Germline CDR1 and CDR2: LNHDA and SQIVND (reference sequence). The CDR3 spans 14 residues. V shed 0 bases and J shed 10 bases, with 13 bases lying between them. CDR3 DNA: TGTGCCAGTAGTATAGATTCCTCCTGGAGCGAGCAGTTCTTC. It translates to CASSIDSSWSEQFF.

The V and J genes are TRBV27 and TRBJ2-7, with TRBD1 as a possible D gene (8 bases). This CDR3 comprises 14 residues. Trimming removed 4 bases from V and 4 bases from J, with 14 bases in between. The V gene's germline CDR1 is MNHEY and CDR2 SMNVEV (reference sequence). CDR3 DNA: TGTGCCAGCAGTTACAGGGGGAGGGGTTACGAGCAGTACTTC. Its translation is CASSYRGRGYEQYF.

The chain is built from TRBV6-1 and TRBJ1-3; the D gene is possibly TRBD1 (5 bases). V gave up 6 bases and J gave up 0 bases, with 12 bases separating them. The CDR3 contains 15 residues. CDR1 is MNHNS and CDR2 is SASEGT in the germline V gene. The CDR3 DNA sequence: TGTGCCAGCAGACAAGACAGCTACTCTGGAAACACCATATATTTT. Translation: CASRQDSYSGNTIYF.

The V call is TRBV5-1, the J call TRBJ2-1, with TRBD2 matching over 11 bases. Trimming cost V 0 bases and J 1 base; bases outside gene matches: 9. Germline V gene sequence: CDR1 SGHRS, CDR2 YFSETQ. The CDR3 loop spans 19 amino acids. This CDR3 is CASSLVPLAGVGSYNEQFF. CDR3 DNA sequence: TGCGCCAGCAGCTTGGTTCCACTAGCGGGGGTAGGGTCCTACAATGAGCAGTTCTTC.

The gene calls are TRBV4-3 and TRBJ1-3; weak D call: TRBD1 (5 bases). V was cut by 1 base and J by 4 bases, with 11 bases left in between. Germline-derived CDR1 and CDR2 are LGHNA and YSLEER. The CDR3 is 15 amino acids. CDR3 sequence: CASSQGGRGGNTIYF. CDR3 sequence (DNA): TGCGCCAGCAGCCAAGGAGGGAGGGGAGGAAACACCATATATTTT.

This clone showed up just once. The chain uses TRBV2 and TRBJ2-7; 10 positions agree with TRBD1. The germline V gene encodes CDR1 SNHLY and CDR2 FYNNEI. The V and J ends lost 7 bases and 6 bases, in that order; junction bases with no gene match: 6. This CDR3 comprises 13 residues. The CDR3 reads CASTPGQGIEQYF. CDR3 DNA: TGTGCCAGCACCCCGGGACAGGGGATCGAGCAGTACTTC.